This entry is about one T cell receptor (beta chain). Profiling relied on immunoSEQ multiplex PCR, and the TCRdb table lists in-frame clones only, not all of them. The sample holds over 25,000 clones, around nine tenths seen once. This entry belongs to a study of blood T cell repertoires in COVID-19. The source is a man aged 70 or older with active or convalescent COVID-19. The sequencing sample was made of peripheral blood.

The CDR3 DNA reads as TGTGCCAGCAGCAAAACCGAAACACACTACACCTTC. Its protein is CASSKTETHYTF. This chain connects TRBV7-2 to TRBJ1-2, with D unclear. Between the trimmed V and J ends, which lost 5 bases and 10 bases, there was a span of 14 bases. The CDR3 totals 12 residues. Germline lookup yields CDR1 SGHTA and CDR2 FQGNSA.